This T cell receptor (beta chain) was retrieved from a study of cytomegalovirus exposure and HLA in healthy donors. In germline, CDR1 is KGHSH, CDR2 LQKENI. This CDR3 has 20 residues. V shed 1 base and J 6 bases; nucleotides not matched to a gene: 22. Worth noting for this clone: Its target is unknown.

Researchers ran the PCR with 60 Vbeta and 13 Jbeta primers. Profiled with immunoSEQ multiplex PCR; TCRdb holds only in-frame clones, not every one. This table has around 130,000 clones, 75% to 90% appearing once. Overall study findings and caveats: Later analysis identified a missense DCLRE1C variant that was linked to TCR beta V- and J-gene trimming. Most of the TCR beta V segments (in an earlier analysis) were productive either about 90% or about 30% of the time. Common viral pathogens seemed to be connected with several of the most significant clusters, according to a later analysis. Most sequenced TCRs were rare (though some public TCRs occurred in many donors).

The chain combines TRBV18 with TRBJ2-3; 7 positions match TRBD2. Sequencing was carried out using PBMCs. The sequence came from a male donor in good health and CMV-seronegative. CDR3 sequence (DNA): TGTGCCAGCTCACCACTTTTCCAAAAGACCGGGACTATAAAAAGCGATACGCAGTATTTT. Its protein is CASSPLFQKTGTIKSDTQYF.